Sequencing of this T cell receptor (beta chain) was carried out in a study of blood T cell repertoires in COVID-19. Residents of 24 US areas, aged about 18 to 95 years, made up the participants. Participant-reported clinical history was the basis for cohort assignment. Recovered Cohort 3 donors showed two negative PCRs, clearance, or symptom resolution. Trimming shortened V by 1 base and J by 2 bases, and 16 bases separated the two germline ends. This CDR3 comprises 17 residues. Germline lookup yields CDR1 SGHVS and CDR2 FNYEAQ. As processed by the authors: Researchers report that nucleated cell counts were estimated from reference gene primer amplification. Sequenced by immunoSEQ multiplex PCR; TCRdb stores in-frame clones only, minus some. V, J and clone size were drawn from that table, and D and trimming were deduced from the DNA. The sample yields just over 300,000 clones, more than 75% seen once.

This TCR came from a man aged 25 to 40 who had recovered from COVID-19. Sequencing was carried out using PBMCs or T cells enriched from blood (not recorded which). This chain links TRBV7-6 with TRBJ2-3; TRBD2 is a possible D gene (6 bases). CDR3 sequence reads: CASSLVGGTSITDTQYF. The CDR3 DNA is TGTGCCAGCAGCTTAGTGGGAGGAACTAGCATCACAGATACGCAGTATTTT.